This T cell receptor (beta chain) was observed in a study of vaccination effects on CD4 cells after COVID-19. With respect to this clone: What it recognizes is unknown.

TCRdb's copy holds only in-frame clones and misses some; the assay was immunoSEQ multiplex PCR. The sample lists around 45,000 clones, about 80% occurring once. In the ViraFEST assay, antigen-specific CD4+ clonotypes were identified by expansion after peptide-pool stimulation. Subsequent to a culture period of 10 to 11 days, CD4+ T cells were isolated. Testing of the vaccine recipients showed negative nucleocapsid antibodies and no prior SARS-CoV-2 infection. The source material was CD4+ T cells from PBMCs cultured with SARS-CoV-2 spike peptides, sampled before COVID-19 vaccination. The clonotype originates from a human donor who received a COVID-19 vaccine.

CDR3 protein: CRASMWQEQFF. Written as DNA, the CDR3 is TGCAGGGCCAGTATGTGGCAGGAGCAGTTCTTC. This rearrangement joins TRBV20-1 to TRBJ2-1; the D is unclear. The CDR3 contains 11 residues. Germline CDR1 is DFQATT and CDR2 is SNEGSKA (reference sequence).